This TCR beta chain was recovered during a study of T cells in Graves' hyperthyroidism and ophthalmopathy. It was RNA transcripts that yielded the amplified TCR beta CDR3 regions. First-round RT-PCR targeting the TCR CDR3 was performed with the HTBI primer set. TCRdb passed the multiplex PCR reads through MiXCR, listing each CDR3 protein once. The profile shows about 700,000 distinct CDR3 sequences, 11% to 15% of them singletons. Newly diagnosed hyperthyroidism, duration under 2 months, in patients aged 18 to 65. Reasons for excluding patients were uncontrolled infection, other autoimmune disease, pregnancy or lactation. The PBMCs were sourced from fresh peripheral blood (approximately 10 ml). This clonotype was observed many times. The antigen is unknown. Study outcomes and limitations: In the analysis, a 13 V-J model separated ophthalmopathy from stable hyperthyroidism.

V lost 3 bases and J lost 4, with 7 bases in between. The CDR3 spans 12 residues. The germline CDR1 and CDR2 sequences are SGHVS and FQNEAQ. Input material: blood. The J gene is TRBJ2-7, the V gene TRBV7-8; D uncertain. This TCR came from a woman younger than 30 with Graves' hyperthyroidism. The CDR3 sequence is CASSFVSYEQYF. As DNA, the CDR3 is TGTGCCAGCAGCTTCGTTAGTTACGAGCAGTACTTC.